The 7 T cell receptor beta chains given below trace back to one sample, sequenced in a study of cytomegalovirus exposure and HLA in healthy donors. With 60 Vbeta and 13 Jbeta primers, the PCR was carried out. The assay was immunoSEQ multiplex PCR, and TCRdb's table has in-frame clones only and misses some. In all, the sample yields about 200,000 clones. The sequencing sample was made of PBMCs. These receptors all come from a girl aged 2 to 9 in good health and CMV-seropositive.

The V and J genes are TRBV5-1 and TRBJ2-5, with 7 nucleotides matching TRBD2. The CDR3 sequence is 12 residues long. With V trimmed by 0 bases and J by 11 bases, 4 bases remained unmatched. Germline V gene sequence: CDR1 SGHRS, CDR2 YFSETQ. CDR3 DNA sequence: TGCGCCAGCAGCTTGGTCGGACTAGAGCAGTACTTC. This encodes CASSLVGLEQYF.

The chain couples TRBV5-5 to TRBJ1-1; D is undetermined. CDR3 length equals 15 residues. Trimming pared 0 bases from V and 3 bases from J, leaving 12 bases between. Per the germline V gene, CDR1 is SGHKS and CDR2 is YYEKEE (reference sequence). CDR3 residues: CASSLVAFGDTEAFF. Here the CDR3 DNA reads TGTGCCAGCAGCTTGGTGGCATTCGGGGACACTGAAGCTTTCTTT.

This chain uses TRBV4-1 with TRBJ2-5; D unresolved. V gave up 3 bases and J gave up 3 bases, with 11 bases separating them. In germline, CDR1 is MGHRA, CDR2 YSYEKL. The CDR3 length is 14 residues. CDR3 sequence: CASSHLGVEETQYF. The CDR3 DNA reads TGCGCCAGCAGCCACCTAGGCGTAGAAGAGACCCAGTACTTC.

This sequence joins TRBV5-6 and TRBJ2-5; 9 nucleotides line up with TRBD2. The germline V gene encodes CDR1 SGHDT and CDR2 YYEEEE. Unmatched junction bases numbered 5, after V lost 1 base and J lost 1 base. The CDR3 loop spans 16 amino acids. The DNA for the CDR3 is TGTGCCAGCAGCTTGATGTTAGCGGGGGTCCAAGAGACCCAGTACTTC. It translates to CASSLMLAGVQETQYF.

The chain employs TRBV6-5 and TRBJ2-3; 7 bases are shared with TRBD1. V lost 6 bases and J lost 4; bases outside the gene matches: 4. Germline CDR1 is MNHEY and CDR2 is SVGAGI. There are 13 residues in the CDR3. The CDR3 region is CASRRGRADTQYF. In nucleotides, the CDR3 is TGTGCCAGCAGAAGGGGGCGGGCAGATACGCAGTATTTT.

The chain joins TRBV11-2 to TRBJ2-7; D ambiguous. This CDR3 is built from 14 residues. V lost 2 bases and J 7 bases, leaving 15 bases between the germline ends. Germline V gives CDR1 SGHAT, CDR2 FQNNGV. The DNA for the CDR3 is TGTGCCAGCAGCTTACTACTAAAATTCGGTGAGCAGTACTTC. Translating gives CASSLLLKFGEQYF.

The rearrangement joins TRBV7-2 to TRBJ2-7, with 9 bases that match TRBD2. Germline V gene sequence: CDR1 SGHTA, CDR2 FQGNSA. The CDR3 is 19 amino acids. V shed 5 bases and J 3 bases; nucleotides not matched to a gene: 20. CDR3 protein: CASSPATGLASSHFYEQYF. Here the CDR3 DNA reads TGTGCCAGCAGCCCAGCCACGGGACTAGCTTCATCCCACTTCTACGAGCAGTACTTC.